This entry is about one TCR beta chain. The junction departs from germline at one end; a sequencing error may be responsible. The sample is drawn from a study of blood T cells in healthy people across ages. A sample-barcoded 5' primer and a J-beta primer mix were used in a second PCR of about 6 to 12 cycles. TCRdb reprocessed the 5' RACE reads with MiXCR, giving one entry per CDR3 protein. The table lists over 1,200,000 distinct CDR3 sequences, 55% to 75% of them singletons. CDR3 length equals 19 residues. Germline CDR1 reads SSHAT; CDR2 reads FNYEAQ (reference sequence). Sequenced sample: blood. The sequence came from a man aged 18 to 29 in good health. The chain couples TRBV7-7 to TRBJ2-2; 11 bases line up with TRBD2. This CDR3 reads CASSPGLAALPAGSGELFF. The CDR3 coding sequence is TGTGCTAGCAGCCCGGGACTAGCGGCCCTACCGGCGGGATCAGGGGAGCTGTTTTTT.